These 28 T cell receptor beta chains came from one sample sequenced in a study of blood T cell repertoires in COVID-19. The assay was immunoSEQ multiplex PCR, and TCRdb's table has in-frame clones only and misses some. The sample has 250,000 or so clones, around 87% seen once. The sample was peripheral blood. The source of these receptors is a woman between 35 and 50 years old who had recovered from COVID-19.

CDR3 loop: CASSVSGTAGEQYF. The CDR3 DNA follows: TGTGCCAGCAGCGTCTCCGGGACAGCGGGCGAGCAGTACTTC. The chain employs TRBV7-2 and TRBJ2-7; D is perhaps TRBD1 (7 bases). This CDR3 region has 14 residues. CDR1 and CDR2 (germline): SGHTA, FQGNSA. V lost 5 bases to trimming and J lost 6 bases, with 17 bases between them.

This chain links TRBV5-1 with TRBJ2-1; TRBD1 matches 8 bases. The V gene end was trimmed by 3 bases and the J gene end by 5 bases; junction bases not matched to a gene: 4. Germline CDR1 and CDR2: SGHRS and YFSETQ. CDR3 length: 14 amino acids. The CDR3 loop is CASSWTTGDNEQFF. CDR3 nucleotides: TGCGCCAGCAGCTGGACGACAGGGGACAATGAGCAGTTCTTC.

This chain joins TRBV6-4 and TRBJ1-2; no clear D gene. This CDR3 region has 15 residues. V was shortened by 4 bases and J by 7 bases, with 19 bases between the two germline ends. Germline assignment: CDR1 MRHNA and CDR2 SNTAGT. CDR3 DNA sequence: TGTGCCAGCAGTGGCCCGGGATTCGACACGTGTGGCTACACCTTC. It encodes CASSGPGFDTCGYTF.

The chain employs TRBV7-9 and TRBJ1-2; D is perhaps TRBD1 (5 bases). Trimming removed 3 bases from V and 5 bases from J, with 10 bases in between. Germline V gene lookup returns CDR1 SEHNR and CDR2 FQNEAQ (reference sequence). This CDR3 has 13 amino acids. CDR3 DNA: TGTGCCAGCAGCTTGGACAATCCTTATGGCTACACCTTC. Its protein product is CASSLDNPYGYTF.

This rearrangement joins TRBV6-5 to TRBJ1-2; D gene unclear. V lost 2 bases, J lost 5 bases, and 9 bases lay in between. This CDR3 comprises 13 residues. Germline V gene lookup returns CDR1 MNHEY and CDR2 SVGAGI. The CDR3 coding sequence is TGTGCCAGCAGTTACGGTCCACTTTATGGCTACACCTTC. Translation gives CASSYGPLYGYTF.

For this clone: Sequence at one end of the junction differs from germline and may be a read error. The chain combines TRBV20-1 with TRBJ2-3; 7 bases agree with TRBD2. CDR1 and CDR2 (germline): DFQATT, SNEGSKA (reference sequence). The CDR3 contains 10 residues. The CDR3 reads CSASASGLIF. The CDR3 coding sequence is TGCAGTGCTAGCGCTAGCGGTCTGATTTTT.

CDR3 bases: TGTGCCAGCAGCTTGGGACCAGGGTACTCCTACGAGCAGTACTTC. Its translation is CASSLGPGYSYEQYF. V is TRBV5-4 and J is TRBJ2-7; tentatively, D is TRBD1 (5 bases). V gave up 0 bases and J gave up 0 bases, with 10 bases separating them. The CDR3 has 15 amino acids. The germline gives CDR1 SGHNT, CDR2 YYREEE (reference sequence).

The chain carries TRBV6-1 and TRBJ1-2, with a tentative D call TRBD1 (6 bases). Germline loops: CDR1 MNHNS, CDR2 SASEGT. V was shortened by 4 bases and J by 1 base, with 25 bases between the two germline ends. CDR3 length: 19 amino acids. The CDR3, as DNA: TGTGCCAGCAGTGCATCCACCAGGGGCCCTCCGTTGTTTAACTATGGCTACACCTTC. It encodes CASSASTRGPPLFNYGYTF.

The chain uses TRBV7-9 and TRBJ2-3, with 8 bases identical to TRBD2. The CDR3 has 17 residues. The J segment lost 2 bases and the V segment lost 1 base, leaving 8 bases of the junction unmatched. Germline V gene lookup returns CDR1 SEHNR and CDR2 FQNEAQ (reference sequence). CDR3 coding DNA: TGTGCCAGCAGCTTAGGCGCCAGCGGGGGCCCCACAGATACGCAGTATTTT. It codes for CASSLGASGGPTDTQYF. Looking up the rest from reference TRBV7-9 and TRBJ2-3 gives the full variable domain: DTGVSQNPRHKITKRGQNVTFRCDPISEHNRLYWYRQTLGQGPEFLTYFQNEAQLEKSRLLSDRFSAERPKGSFSTLEIQRTEQGDSAMYLCASSLGASGGPTDTQYFGPGTRLTVL.

The rearrangement uses TRBV6-6 and TRBJ1-1, with TRBD1 matching over 11 bases. Germline CDR1 is MNHNY and CDR2 is SVGAGI (reference sequence). After removal of 6 bases from V and 4 bases from J, the junction contained 10 bases not matched to a gene. The CDR3 extends over 16 amino acids. In nucleotides, the CDR3 is TGTGCCAGCAGCCGCTTAGGGACAGGGGGTGGCACTGAAGCTTTCTTT. The encoded protein is CASSRLGTGGGTEAFF.

This rearrangement joins TRBV19 to TRBJ2-2; D may be TRBD1 (6 bases). V was pared by 2 bases and J by 3 bases, with 10 bases between. The CDR3 is 15 residues long. Germline CDR1 reads LNHDA; CDR2 reads SQIVND (reference sequence). CDR3 sequence reads: CASSIRDTDTGELFF. DNA of the CDR3: TGTGCCAGTAGTATAAGGGACACCGACACCGGGGAGCTGTTTTTT. The full variable domain, completed using reference TRBV19 and TRBJ2-2, is DGGITQSPKYLFRKEGQNVTLSCEQNLNHDAMYWYRQDPGQGLRLIYYSQIVNDFQKGDIAEGYSVSREKKESFPLTVTSAQKNPTAFYLCASSIRDTDTGELFFGEGSRLTVL.

Details on this clone: One end of the junction fails to match germline, which may point to a read error. This chain uses TRBV5-6 with TRBJ2-7; 7 nucleotides align to TRBD1. This CDR3 contains 13 residues. CDR1 SGHDT and CDR2 YYEEEE come from the germline V gene. CDR3: CASSSRGEPQGVF. DNA for the CDR3: TGTGCCAGCAGCTCGAGGGGAGAGCCTCAGGGGGTCTTC.

This chain joins TRBV7-2 and TRBJ1-1; D ambiguous. The CDR3 spans 15 residues. V was shortened by 5 bases and J by 4 bases, with 17 bases between the two germline ends. Germline CDR1 SGHTA, CDR2 FQGNSA. The CDR3 protein is CASSPGAAGITEAFF. CDR3 sequence (DNA): TGTGCCAGCAGCCCCGGTGCCGCGGGGATCACTGAAGCTTTCTTT. The whole variable domain, filled in from reference TRBV7-2 and TRBJ1-1, reads GAGVSQSPSNKVTEKGKDVELRCDPISGHTALYWYRQSLGQGLEFLIYFQGNSAPDKSGLPSDRFSAERTGGSVSTLTIQRTQQEDSAVYLCASSPGAAGITEAFFGQGTRLTVV.

The chain carries TRBV5-1 and TRBJ2-5, with 11 bases aligning to TRBD2. The CDR3 spans 16 residues. The germline V gene has CDR1 SGHRS and CDR2 YFSETQ. V shed 0 bases and J 1 base; nucleotides not matched to a gene: 2. The CDR3 bases are TGCGCCAGCAGCTTGGCACTAGCGGGGGCCCAAGAGACCCAGTACTTC. Translation gives CASSLALAGAQETQYF.

The chain carries TRBV5-1 and TRBJ2-7; 12 bases are shared with TRBD1. The junction had 8 bases not matched to a gene; V was cut back by 3 bases and J by 7 bases. From germline, CDR1 is SGHRS and CDR2 YFSETQ. The length of the CDR3 is 15 residues. The CDR3 coding sequence is TGCGCCAGCAGCTGGGTCGGGACAGGGGGCCGGGAGCAGTACTTC. Translation: CASSWVGTGGREQYF.

V gene TRBV7-8 combines with J gene TRBJ1-4, with TRBD1 matching over 7 bases. With V trimmed by 9 bases and J by 4 bases, 8 bases remained unmatched. Germline CDR1 reads SGHVS; CDR2 reads FQNEAQ. The CDR3 has 14 residues. The CDR3 is CARSPGQHNEKLFF. Here the CDR3 DNA reads TGTGCCAGGTCCCCGGGACAGCATAATGAAAAACTGTTTTTT.

This clone has a handful of counts. The chain carries TRBV14 and TRBJ2-5; 7 bases match TRBD2. The trim removed 4 bases at V and 0 bases at J, leaving 5 bases unmatched. The germline V gene encodes CDR1 SGHDN and CDR2 FVKESK. The CDR3 consists of 15 residues. The chain's CDR3 is CASSRLAAYQETQYF. CDR3 in DNA: TGTGCCAGCAGCCGCCTAGCGGCTTACCAAGAGACCCAGTACTTC.

The V gene is TRBV7-9, the J gene TRBJ2-3, with 8 bases matching TRBD2. Trimming cost V 3 bases and J 5 bases; bases outside gene matches: 7. The CDR3 is 15 residues long. Germline V lookup: CDR1 SEHNR, CDR2 FQNEAQ (reference sequence). CDR3 DNA: TGTGCCAGCAGCTTCTTGGCGGGGGGTGAAGATACGCAGTATTTT. Translation: CASSFLAGGEDTQYF.

V and J are TRBV5-4 and TRBJ1-6, with 7 bases that match TRBD1. The length of the CDR3 is 15 residues. V lost 0 bases to trimming and J lost 9 bases; unmatched junction nucleotides: 6. Per germline, CDR1 SGHNT and CDR2 YYREEE (reference sequence). The CDR3 sequence: CASSLGTGQSSPLHF. In nucleotides, the CDR3 is TGTGCCAGCAGCTTGGGGACAGGACAGAGTTCACCCCTCCACTTT.

V usage is TRBV27 and J usage is TRBJ1-6; 9 bases agree with TRBD1. Germline CDR1 MNHEY, CDR2 SMNVEV (reference sequence). V trimming: 3 bases; J trimming: 7 bases; junction bases outside the gene matches: 10. The CDR3 covers 17 residues. The CDR3 DNA reads TGTGCCAGCAGTTTCCTGGAGACAGGGACAGGGAATTCACCCCTCCACTTT. This encodes CASSFLETGTGNSPLHF.

This clone was detected a few times. The rearrangement links TRBV7-9 to TRBJ2-7, with D possibly matching TRBD2 (6 bases). The CDR3 contains 13 residues. With 5 bases removed from V and 3 bases from J, the gap between germline ends came to 11 bases. CDR1 is SEHNR, CDR2 FQNEAQ, per germline (reference sequence). The CDR3 sequence is CASSRREHYEQYF. CDR3 bases: TGTGCCAGCAGCCGCCGGGAGCACTACGAGCAGTACTTC. Looking up the rest from reference TRBV7-9 and TRBJ2-7 gives the full variable domain: DTGVSQNPRHKITKRGQNVTFRCDPISEHNRLYWYRQTLGQGPEFLTYFQNEAQLEKSRLLSDRFSAERPKGSFSTLEIQRTEQGDSAMYLCASSRREHYEQYFGPGTRLTVT.

J is TRBJ1-3 and V is TRBV27; weak D call: TRBD1 (5 bases). V lost 2 bases and J lost 0, with 17 bases in between. This CDR3 spans 18 amino acids. Germline-derived CDR1 and CDR2 are MNHEY and SMNVEV (reference sequence). The CDR3 DNA is TGTGCCAGCAGTTTAACTCAGGGTATCAGAGACTCTGGAAACACCATATATTTT. This encodes CASSLTQGIRDSGNTIYF.

This sequence joins TRBV27 and TRBJ1-6, with D unresolved. V was trimmed by 7 bases and J by 4 bases, leaving 20 bases between them. The CDR3 has 17 amino acids. The germline gives CDR1 MNHEY, CDR2 SMNVEV (reference sequence). In DNA, the CDR3 is TGTGCCAGCAAGCGGGCAGGTTGGCAGAATTATAATTCACCCCTCCACTTT. Amino acid sequence: CASKRAGWQNYNSPLHF.

The J gene is TRBJ2-4, the V gene TRBV7-9, with D unclear. CDR1 is SEHNR, CDR2 FQNEAQ, per germline (reference sequence). V lost 0 bases to trimming and J lost 0 bases, with 18 bases between them. This CDR3 has 19 amino acids. The CDR3 coding sequence is TGTGCCAGCAGCTTAGCGCAGGCTAATGATTTTTTAGCCAAAAACATTCAGTACTTC. It encodes CASSLAQANDFLAKNIQYF.

The genes are TRBV27 and TRBJ2-7; possibly TRBD1 for D (6 bases). Germline lookup yields CDR1 MNHEY and CDR2 SMNVEV (reference sequence). V was clipped by 6 bases and J by 1 base, with 10 bases between them. The CDR3 totals 13 residues. CDR3 sequence reads: CASRPTGSYEQYF. The CDR3 DNA reads TGTGCCAGCAGGCCTACAGGGTCCTACGAGCAGTACTTC.

The rearrangement joins TRBV5-8 to TRBJ2-1; TRBD1 might be the D (7 bases). In germline, CDR1 is SGHTS, CDR2 YDEGEE. The CDR3 totals 15 residues. Deletions cut 4 bases from V and 3 bases from J, with 14 bases between. The CDR3 coding sequence is TGTGCCAGCAGCCGGGGGACAGACTTCTACAATGAGCAGTTCTTC. Amino acid sequence: CASSRGTDFYNEQFF.

J is TRBJ1-2 and V is TRBV30; 10 nucleotides agree with TRBD1. Per germline, CDR1 GTSNPN and CDR2 SVGIG (reference sequence). Unmatched junction bases numbered 8, after V lost 3 bases and J lost 4 bases. This CDR3 contains 15 residues. CDR3: CAWRTGTGVFYGYTF. The CDR3 bases are TGTGCCTGGAGAACCGGGACAGGGGTTTTCTATGGCTACACCTTC.

The chain employs TRBV6-2 or TRBV6-3 and TRBJ1-5; no reliable D call. Germline lookup yields CDR1 MNHEY and CDR2 SVGEGT. V was clipped by 0 bases and J by 2 bases, with 8 bases between them. CDR3 length equals 15 residues. CDR3 amino acids: CASSYSGEGNQPQHF. DNA for the CDR3: TGTGCCAGCAGTTACTCCGGCGAGGGCAATCAGCCCCAGCATTTT.